The clone carrying this T cell receptor (beta chain) has a single count. Method: immunoSEQ multiplex PCR; TCRdb's copy keeps in-frame clones and lacks some. The data show approximately 190,000 clones, with around four fifths seen just once and roughly 6.1% held by the top ten. The CDR3 length is 20 residues. Germline V gene lookup returns CDR1 ENHRY and CDR2 SYGVKD. Deletions cut 3 bases from V and 0 bases from J, with 26 bases between. This sample stems from a study of blood T cell repertoires in COVID-19. Study summary: The United States, Italy and Spain supplied acute and convalescent COVID-19 samples. Nucleic acid was either cDNA or gDNA, and it came from T cells, B-cell-depleted T cells, or PBMCs.

Sample: peripheral blood. This rearrangement joins TRBV10-3 to TRBJ1-2, with a weak D call TRBD1 (5 bases). The TCR sequence derives from a woman in her forties with acute or convalescent COVID-19. The CDR3 DNA reads TGTGCCATCAGTGACCGCCACACCCCCGGAAGGAGGGGTTCTAACTATGGCTACACCTTC. Translated: CAISDRHTPGRRGSNYGYTF.